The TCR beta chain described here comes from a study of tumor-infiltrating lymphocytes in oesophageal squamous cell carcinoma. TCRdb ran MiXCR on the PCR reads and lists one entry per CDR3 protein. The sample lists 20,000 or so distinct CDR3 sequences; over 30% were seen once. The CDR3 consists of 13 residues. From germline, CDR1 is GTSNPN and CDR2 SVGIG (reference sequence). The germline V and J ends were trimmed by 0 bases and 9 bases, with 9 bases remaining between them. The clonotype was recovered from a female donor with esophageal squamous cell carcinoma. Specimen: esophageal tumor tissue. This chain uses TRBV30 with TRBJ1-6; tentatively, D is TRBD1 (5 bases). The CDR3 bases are TGTGCCTGGAGTGTACTGGGGGGTTCACCCCTCCACTTT. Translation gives CAWSVLGGSPLHF.